A single sample is the source of the 11 T cell receptor beta chains below, sequenced in a study of shared clonotypes between healthy human individuals. Naive CD8 cells lacked CD45RO and underwent positive selection for CCR7, leaving out terminally differentiated effector memory CD45RA+ cells. Using immunoSEQ multiplex PCR, the repertoire was profiled, and TCRdb retains in-frame clones only, with some absent. The sample contains hundreds of thousands of clones, 85% to 95% of which appear only once. Sequenced: naive CD8+ T cells sorted from blood. Receptors were obtained from a man aged 30 to 45 in good health.

The rearrangement links TRBV18 to TRBJ1-1; D possibly corresponds to TRBD1 (5 bases). CDR3 length: 15 residues. In germline, CDR1 is KGHSH, CDR2 LQKENI. Trimming removed 2 bases at V and 1 base at J, with 11 bases between. The CDR3 here is CASSPSWGGNTEAFF. The CDR3 DNA is TGTGCCAGCTCACCAAGTTGGGGGGGGAACACTGAAGCTTTCTTT.

The chain uses TRBV7-2 and TRBJ2-1; 9 nucleotides match TRBD1. Germline loops: CDR1 SGHTA, CDR2 FQGNSA. The ends lost 1 base at V and 6 bases at J; junction bases unmatched: 1. This CDR3 comprises 14 residues. CDR3 protein: CASSLGTGVNEQFF. In DNA form, the CDR3 reads TGTGCCAGCAGCTTAGGGACAGGGGTCAATGAGCAGTTCTTC.

This chain connects TRBV7-9 to TRBJ2-1, with 8 nucleotides matching TRBD2. Per the germline V gene, CDR1 is SEHNR and CDR2 is FQNEAQ (reference sequence). V lost 6 bases to trimming and J lost 7 bases; unmatched junction nucleotides: 8. The CDR3 spans 14 residues. The CDR3: CASRAGAFPNEQFF. CDR3 nucleotides: TGTGCCAGCAGAGCGGGAGCGTTTCCTAATGAGCAGTTCTTC.

The chain links TRBV6-1 to TRBJ2-1; 10 bases fit TRBD2. V gave up 2 bases and J gave up 15 bases; unmatched junction bases: 10. The CDR3 spans 14 residues. Per the germline V gene, CDR1 is MNHNS and CDR2 is SASEGT. The CDR3 DNA is TGTGCCAGCAGTGAATCGCTAGCGGGAGATGGTGCGTTCTTC. Encoded protein: CASSESLAGDGAFF.

The V and J genes are TRBV4-1 and TRBJ2-5, with unresolved D. Trimming pared 1 base from V and 4 bases from J, leaving 16 bases between. The CDR3 consists of 16 residues. Germline CDR1 reads MGHRA; CDR2 reads YSYEKL. The CDR3 coding sequence is TGCGCCAGCAGCCAAGGTGGCAGGTTGTGGGCAGAGACCCAGTACTTC. It encodes CASSQGGRLWAETQYF.

The chain joins TRBV2 to TRBJ1-3; maybe TRBD1 (6 bases). Germline values: CDR1 SNHLY, CDR2 FYNNEI. Trimming cost V 6 bases and J 4 bases, with 22 bases left between them. The CDR3 has 17 amino acids. In DNA, the CDR3 is TGTGCCAGCAGAGCTCCGGGACATCCGAAGGACGGAAACACCATATATTTT. The encoded protein is CASRAPGHPKDGNTIYF. Combining the CDR3 with reference TRBV2 and TRBJ1-3 gives the whole variable domain EPEVTQTPSHQVTQMGQEVILRCVPISNHLYFYWYRQILGQKVEFLVSFYNNEISEKSEIFDDQFSVERPDGSNFTLKIRSTKLEDSAMYFCASRAPGHPKDGNTIYFGEGSWLTVV.

V usage is TRBV14 and J usage is TRBJ2-7; D possibly uses TRBD1 or TRBD2 (5 bases each). Per the germline V gene, CDR1 is SGHDN and CDR2 is FVKESK. This CDR3 region has 15 residues. V lost 3 bases to trimming and J lost 4 bases, with 16 bases between them. In DNA form, the CDR3 reads TGTGCCAGCAGCCACTACCGGGACCGCGCGTACGAGCAGTACTTC. Its translation: CASSHYRDRAYEQYF.

V and J are TRBV4-2 and TRBJ1-1, with 10 nucleotides matching TRBD1. The CDR3 has 16 amino acids. Trimming took 4 bases from V and 4 from J; bases not matched to a gene: 9. Germline V lookup: CDR1 LGHNA, CDR2 YNFKEQ. The CDR3 spells CASSRPLGQGITEAFF. In DNA form, the CDR3 reads TGTGCCAGCAGCCGCCCGTTGGGACAGGGGATCACTGAAGCTTTCTTT.

This clone came up once. V gene TRBV5-6 combines with J gene TRBJ2-1; D may be TRBD2 (6 bases). Per germline, CDR1 SGHDT and CDR2 YYEEEE. CDR3 length: 16 residues. The V end lost 2 bases, the J end lost 8 bases, and 20 bases lay between the germline ends. This CDR3 reads CASSFVGRELYDEQFF. The DNA of the CDR3 is TGTGCCAGCAGCTTTGTTGGACGGGAGCTGTACGATGAGCAGTTCTTC.

The genes are TRBV9 and TRBJ1-2; D ambiguous. CDR1 is SGDLS, CDR2 YYNGEE, per germline. The CDR3 has 15 amino acids. V was shortened by 7 bases and J by 4 bases, with 20 bases between the two germline ends. The CDR3 is CASGSEPTPSYGYTF. In DNA, the CDR3 is TGTGCCAGCGGGTCAGAACCAACCCCATCCTATGGCTACACCTTC.

V and J are TRBV28 and TRBJ1-1; D is perhaps TRBD1 (6 bases). V lost 5 bases and J lost 5, with 9 bases in between. Germline V gives CDR1 MDHEN, CDR2 SYDVKM. The CDR3 runs to 12 residues. CDR3 in amino acids: CASSRRGTEAFF. The CDR3 DNA follows: TGTGCCAGCAGTAGGAGGGGGACTGAAGCTTTCTTT.